Below, 32 T cell receptor beta chains from the same sample are listed, as sequenced in a study of identical twins. TCRdb reanalysed the 5' RACE reads using MiXCR and keeps one entry per CDR3 protein. The profile covers roughly 770,000 distinct CDR3 sequences, with 18% appearing a single time and 10% to 15% taken by the ten largest. These data were also reused for a study on T cells expressing NK-cell markers.

Sequencing was carried out using PBMCs. The receptors were gathered from a woman aged 18-35 years in good health.

This clonotype has only a few counts. V and J are TRBV6-5 and TRBJ2-5; maybe TRBD2 (6 bases). Trimming cost V 2 bases and J 5 bases, with 15 bases left between them. CDR3 length: 15 residues. Per the germline V gene, CDR1 is MNHEY and CDR2 is SVGAGI. CDR3 in amino acids: CASSYTISAGETQYF. CDR3 coding DNA: TGTGCCAGCAGTTACACCATCTCGGCGGGGGAGACCCAGTACTTC.

This chain links TRBV3-1 with TRBJ1-2, with D possibly TRBD1 on 5 matching bases. Germline CDR1 LGHDT, CDR2 YNNKEL (reference sequence). The CDR3 spans 15 residues. V dropped 2 bases and J dropped 4 bases, with 14 bases sitting between them. CDR3 sequence reads: CASSQPQGISYGYTF. The CDR3 coding sequence is TGTGCCAGCAGCCAACCGCAGGGTATATCCTATGGCTACACCTTC.

V usage is TRBV12-5 and J usage is TRBJ1-1, with D unclear. Germline CDR1 and CDR2: LGHNT and FRNRAP. The CDR3 totals 14 residues. Trimming cost V 0 bases and J 0 bases, with 5 bases left between them. The CDR3 spells CASGLVPLNTEAFF. DNA for the CDR3: TGTGCTAGTGGTTTGGTTCCCCTGAACACTGAAGCTTTCTTT.

This clonotype has only a few counts. V gene TRBV7-6 combines with J gene TRBJ2-3, with TRBD2 matching over 15 bases. Germline lookup yields CDR1 SGHVS and CDR2 FNYEAQ. This CDR3 comprises 19 residues. Unmatched junction bases numbered 12, after V lost 5 bases and J lost 3 bases. The CDR3 is CASSRSSGLAGGPTDTQYF. The CDR3 DNA reads TGTGCCAGCAGCCGCTCCTCTGGACTAGCGGGGGGGCCGACAGATACGCAGTATTTT.

This clonotype appeared a few times. This chain links TRBV12-3 or TRBV12-4 with TRBJ2-3; unclear D gene. With 5 bases removed from V and 2 bases from J, the gap between germline ends came to 11 bases. This CDR3 region has 14 residues. The CDR3 DNA reads TGTGCCAGCAGTGCCCGCGTGGTCACAGATACGCAGTATTTT. Residues: CASSARVVTDTQYF.

In its sample, this clonotype was seen a few times. This sequence joins TRBV12-3 or TRBV12-4 and TRBJ2-1, with a tentative D call TRBD2 (5 bases). V shed 6 bases and J shed 8 bases, with 20 bases lying between them. The CDR3 has 15 residues. CDR3 sequence reads: CASRRLAAGGYEQFF. The DNA for the CDR3 is TGTGCCAGCAGGCGACTCGCAGCCGGAGGTTATGAGCAGTTCTTC.

This clonotype has just a few counts. This chain connects TRBV7-9 to TRBJ2-2; TRBD1 agrees at 7 bases. Germline V lookup: CDR1 SEHNR, CDR2 FQNEAQ (reference sequence). The V gene end was trimmed by 7 bases and the J gene end by 6 bases; junction bases not matched to a gene: 8. This CDR3 is 14 amino acids long. CDR3 protein: CASKRQGRSGELFF. CDR3 in DNA: TGTGCCAGCAAGAGACAGGGACGGTCCGGGGAGCTGTTTTTT.

This chain joins TRBV9 and TRBJ2-3; 10 positions match TRBD2. There are 16 residues in the CDR3. After removal of 0 bases from V and 4 bases from J, the junction contained 5 bases not matched to a gene. The germline gives CDR1 SGDLS, CDR2 YYNGEE. The CDR3 nucleotides read TGTGCCAGCAGCGTAGGCAGCGGGAGGGCCTCAGATACGCAGTATTTT. Protein sequence: CASSVGSGRASDTQYF.

In nucleotides, the CDR3 is TGTGCCAGCAGCTTCATCCCACCCGGGACTAGCGGGAGGATGTACGAGCAGTACTTC. It encodes CASSFIPPGTSGRMYEQYF. The rearrangement links TRBV3-1 to TRBJ2-7, with 15 bases fitting TRBD2. The CDR3 is made up of 19 amino acids. J was trimmed by 4 bases and V by 5 bases; bases with no gene match: 15. Germline values: CDR1 LGHDT, CDR2 YNNKEL (reference sequence).

The chain recombines TRBV20-1 with TRBJ2-1; 8 bases fit TRBD2. Unmatched junction bases numbered 8, after V lost 7 bases and J lost 6 bases. The length of the CDR3 is 13 residues. The germline CDR1 and CDR2 sequences are DFQATT and SNEGSKA (reference sequence). For the CDR3, the DNA is TGCAGTGTTCCCAGCGGGAGAGGCAATGAGCAGTTCTTC. It translates to CSVPSGRGNEQFF.

This clonotype was seen only a few times. J is TRBJ2-3 and V is TRBV7-2; maybe TRBD2 (6 bases). The V gene's germline CDR1 is SGHTA and CDR2 FQGNSA. The CDR3 sequence is 15 residues long. Trimming took off 5 bases at V and 1 base at J, with 13 bases between the two ends. In DNA form, the CDR3 reads TGTGCCAGCAGCCAGCGGGCGTATGGCACAGATACGCAGTATTTT. Translating it yields CASSQRAYGTDTQYF.

The chain employs TRBV29-1 and TRBJ2-1; 11 bases match TRBD2. V trimming: 4 bases; J trimming: 0 bases; junction bases outside the gene matches: 8. Germline CDR1 and CDR2: SQVTM and ANQGSEA. CDR3 length: 17 residues. The CDR3, as DNA: TGCAGCGTTGTCGGGCTAGCGGGAGGTAGCTCCTACAATGAGCAGTTCTTC. Its translation: CSVVGLAGGSSYNEQFF.

This clonotype has more than one count but fewer than ten. The rearrangement links TRBV6-1 to TRBJ2-5; D might be TRBD2 (7 bases). Germline V gives CDR1 MNHNS, CDR2 SASEGT. Trimming removed 7 bases at V and 4 bases at J, with 13 bases between. The CDR3 contains 13 residues. The CDR3 protein is CASTPRGAETQYF. CDR3 sequence (DNA): TGTGCCAGCACACCCCGGGGGGCAGAGACCCAGTACTTC.

This sequence joins TRBV11-2 and TRBJ1-6; D is possibly TRBD1 (5 bases). The CDR3 runs 14 residues. The V gene's germline CDR1 is SGHAT and CDR2 FQNNGV. Trimming pared 5 bases from V and 7 bases from J, leaving 12 bases between. The CDR3 DNA follows: TGTGCCAGCAGCCCTGGGGGAGTGAATTCACCCCTCCACTTT. Its protein product is CASSPGGVNSPLHF.

This clonotype showed up many times. This chain joins TRBV7-2 and TRBJ1-2, with a possible D match to TRBD1 (6 bases). Trimming took off 5 bases at V and 2 bases at J, with 9 bases between the two ends. This CDR3 contains 13 residues. The germline V gene encodes CDR1 SGHTA and CDR2 FQGNSA. The CDR3 sequence is CASSKTGNYGYTF. The CDR3 DNA follows: TGTGCCAGCAGCAAGACAGGAAACTATGGCTACACCTTC.

This clonotype came up many times. V and J are TRBV12-3 or TRBV12-4 and TRBJ2-7, with D possibly being TRBD1 (5 bases). The length of the CDR3 is 14 residues. The V gene lost 1 base and the J gene lost 6 bases, with 13 bases spanning the gap. In DNA, the CDR3 is TGTGCCAGCAGTTTAGGGGGCCGCAGTAGCGAGCAGTACTTC. Translation: CASSLGGRSSEQYF.

This clonotype was seen only a few times. This chain uses TRBV20-1 with TRBJ1-5, with D possibly being TRBD1 (5 bases). Trimming cost V 0 bases and J 4 bases, with 13 bases left between them. The CDR3 loop spans 15 amino acids. Germline CDR1 DFQATT, CDR2 SNEGSKA (reference sequence). In nucleotides, the CDR3 is TGCAGTGCTAGAGATCCCAGGGTGATAAATCAGCCCCAGCATTTT. Translated: CSARDPRVINQPQHF.

The V and J genes are TRBV4-3 and TRBJ1-2, with 9 bases identical to TRBD1. J lost 6 bases, V lost 4 bases, and 9 bases had no gene match. The CDR3 contains 15 residues. CDR1 and CDR2 (germline): LGHNA, YSLEER. CDR3 in amino acids: CASSRKDRGIHGYTF. CDR3 DNA: TGCGCCAGCAGCCGGAAGGACAGGGGTATTCATGGCTACACCTTC.

This clonotype was seen a few times. This rearrangement joins TRBV5-1 to TRBJ1-1; D gene unclear. The germline CDR1 and CDR2 sequences are SGHRS and YFSETQ. The CDR3 is made up of 11 amino acids. The V end lost 6 bases, the J end lost 6 bases, and 9 bases lay between the germline ends. Here the CDR3 DNA reads TGCGCCAGCATCGCCGGGGCTGAAGCTTTCTTT. Translating gives CASIAGAEAFF.

This clonotype showed up just a few times. The gene calls are TRBV11-2 and TRBJ2-1, with 9 bases identical to TRBD2. The germline V gene encodes CDR1 SGHAT and CDR2 FQNNGV. The CDR3 spans 10 residues. The J segment lost 14 bases and the V segment lost 4 bases, leaving 0 bases of the junction unmatched. The chain's CDR3 is CASSSSGEFF. CDR3 DNA: TGTGCCAGCAGCTCTAGCGGGGAGTTCTTC.

The CDR3 sequence is CASSPLRGAADTQYF. The CDR3 nucleotides are TGTGCCAGCTCACCACTTAGGGGTGCGGCAGATACGCAGTATTTT. This chain connects TRBV18 to TRBJ2-3; tentative D call: TRBD1 (5 bases). Germline-derived CDR1 and CDR2 are KGHSH and LQKENI. CDR3 size: 15 residues. The V and J ends lost 1 base and 4 bases respectively, with 12 bases between them.

The V gene is TRBV6-1, the J gene TRBJ1-3, with 9 bases matching TRBD1. The ends lost 6 bases at V and 0 bases at J; junction bases unmatched: 6. CDR1 MNHNS and CDR2 SASEGT come from the germline V gene. This CDR3 is 16 amino acids long. DNA of the CDR3: TGTGCCAGCAGATCACAGGGGGCTTTCTCTGGAAACACCATATATTTT. It is translated as CASRSQGAFSGNTIYF.

This clonotype showed up just a few times. V is TRBV11-2 and J is TRBJ1-1; 7 bases fit TRBD1. The germline gives CDR1 SGHAT, CDR2 FQNNGV. V lost 5 bases, J lost 6 bases, and 6 bases stayed unmatched. The CDR3 spans 13 residues. The CDR3 loop reads CASSVDRAAEAFF. The CDR3 bases are TGTGCCAGCAGCGTCGACAGGGCGGCTGAAGCTTTCTTT.

The CDR3 DNA reads as TGTGCCAGCACCCCTAGCGGGGGTTCCTACGAGCAGTACTTC. Translated, it gives CASTPSGGSYEQYF. The chain is built from TRBV3-1 and TRBJ2-7; 10 bases line up with TRBD2. The CDR3 runs 14 residues. The J segment lost 1 base and the V segment lost 7 bases, leaving 4 bases of the junction unmatched. CDR1 and CDR2 from the germline V gene are LGHDT and YNNKEL (reference sequence).

This clonotype was observed a few times. The V and J genes are TRBV12-3 or TRBV12-4 and TRBJ2-7, with 8 bases fitting TRBD2. The CDR3 is 14 residues long. V trimming: 3 bases; J trimming: 5 bases; junction bases outside the gene matches: 6. The DNA for the CDR3 is TGTGCCAGCAGTTTTGGGTCGGGAGGGAACGAGCAGTACTTC. It specifies CASSFGSGGNEQYF.

The chain uses TRBV29-1 and TRBJ1-1; 9 bases line up with TRBD1. V lost 5 bases and J lost 10; bases outside the gene matches: 14. Per germline, CDR1 SQVTM and CDR2 ANQGSEA. This CDR3 region has 14 residues. CDR3 sequence (DNA): TGCAGCGTTCAGACATGGACAGGGGCGTTATTAGCTTTCTTT. This gives the protein CSVQTWTGALLAFF.

In its sample, this clonotype was seen many times. V and J are TRBV5-1 and TRBJ1-2; 11 positions agree with TRBD1. Unmatched junction bases numbered 0, after V lost 0 bases and J lost 2 bases. The CDR3 extends over 15 amino acids. CDR1 and CDR2 (germline): SGHRS, YFSETQ. The CDR3 nucleotides are TGCGCCAGCAGCTTGGGGGACAGGGGGAACTATGGCTACACCTTC. The encoded protein is CASSLGDRGNYGYTF.

The table lists this clonotype with a few counts. The V gene is TRBV5-1, the J gene TRBJ2-7; 8 nucleotides agree with TRBD2. The CDR3 covers 16 residues. Germline V gene lookup returns CDR1 SGHRS and CDR2 YFSETQ. Germline trimming cut 0 bases from V and 4 bases from J; bases unmatched to any gene: 9. The CDR3 loop reads CASSLGSSGGGYEQYF. The CDR3 nucleotides are TGCGCCAGCAGCTTGGGATCCAGCGGGGGTGGTTACGAGCAGTACTTC.

This clonotype has only a few counts. The genes are TRBV5-1 and TRBJ2-7; weak D call: TRBD2 (5 bases). The CDR3 is made up of 15 amino acids. Trimming shortened V by 0 bases and J by 4 bases, and 14 bases separated the two germline ends. The germline CDR1 and CDR2 sequences are SGHRS and YFSETQ. CDR3 protein: CASSLEAFSGYEQYF. In DNA, the CDR3 is TGCGCCAGCAGCTTGGAGGCTTTCTCGGGGTACGAGCAGTACTTC.

This CDR3 is CATKRTSRFTSYEQYF. As DNA, the CDR3 is TGTGCCACCAAGCGAACTAGCCGCTTCACCTCCTACGAGCAGTACTTC. The chain employs TRBV6-1 and TRBJ2-7, with a tentative D call TRBD2 (6 bases). Germline V gene sequence: CDR1 MNHNS, CDR2 SASEGT. V gave up 10 bases and J gave up 0 bases, with 22 bases separating them. This CDR3 comprises 16 residues.

This sequence joins TRBV7-6 and TRBJ2-7, with TRBD1 matching over 10 bases. Germline lookup yields CDR1 SGHVS and CDR2 FNYEAQ. J was trimmed by 5 bases and V by 3 bases; bases with no gene match: 7. The CDR3 spans 15 residues. CDR3 nucleotides: TGTGCCAGCAGCTTGGGGACAGGGGAAGCAGACGAGCAGTACTTC. Translating it yields CASSLGTGEADEQYF.

This clonotype has a handful of counts. The V call is TRBV3-1, the J call TRBJ1-4; D possibly corresponds to TRBD1 (5 bases). Germline V gene lookup returns CDR1 LGHDT and CDR2 YNNKEL (reference sequence). The V gene lost 10 bases and the J gene lost 7 bases, with 19 bases spanning the gap. There are 14 residues in the CDR3. The CDR3 bases are TGTGCCATCTCTACCGGGGGTTCGAGTGAAAAACTGTTTTTT. Protein: CAISTGGSSEKLFF.